The 9 T cell receptor beta chains reported below all come from one sample, sequenced in a study of blood T cell repertoires in COVID-19. Produced via immunoSEQ multiplex PCR; TCRdb's table is partial and in-frame only. The sample lists around 250,000 clones; approximately 90% were seen once. Sequencing was performed on PBMCs or T cells enriched from blood (not recorded which). Receptors originate from a human donor in a cohort exposed to, infected with or recovered from COVID-19 (not recorded which). The donor label of this sample is uncertain.

A remark on this clone: Other DNA sequences in the same sample also yield this CDR3. The genes are TRBV9 and TRBJ1-1; maybe TRBD1 (5 bases). Germline-derived CDR1 and CDR2 are SGDLS and YYNGEE. The ends were cut back, 0 bases at V and 2 bases at J, with 8 bases in the middle. CDR3 length: 14 residues. CDR3 protein: CASSVGQGNTEAFF. The CDR3 DNA is TGTGCCAGCAGCGTAGGGCAGGGAAACACTGAAGCTTTCTTT.

The chain is built from TRBV11-2 and TRBJ1-1, with D possibly matching TRBD1 (6 bases). Trimming took off 1 base at V and 1 base at J, with 10 bases between the two ends. CDR1 and CDR2 (germline): SGHAT, FQNNGV. The CDR3 consists of 15 residues. The CDR3 nucleotides read TGTGCCAGCAGCTTAGTCGGCAGGGGGAACACTGAAGCTTTCTTT. Its translation: CASSLVGRGNTEAFF.

This clone occurred once. J is TRBJ1-5 and V is TRBV19, with TRBD1 matching over 8 bases. V shed 6 bases, J shed 5 bases, and the junction held 3 bases outside the gene matches. Germline loops: CDR1 LNHDA, CDR2 SQIVND (reference sequence). This CDR3 comprises 13 residues. The CDR3: CASSWTGYQPQHF. The CDR3 DNA reads TGTGCCAGTAGCTGGACAGGGTATCAGCCCCAGCATTTT.

This chain uses TRBV30 with TRBJ2-7; possibly TRBD1 for D (6 bases). The V gene lost 3 bases and the J gene lost 2 bases, with 14 bases spanning the gap. Germline V gene sequence: CDR1 GTSNPN, CDR2 SVGIG (reference sequence). The CDR3 extends over 14 amino acids. This CDR3 is CAWSSPRGTYEQYF. CDR3 DNA sequence: TGTGCCTGGAGCTCTCCAAGGGGGACCTACGAGCAGTACTTC.

V gene TRBV7-6 combines with J gene TRBJ2-5, with 9 bases lining up with TRBD1. Germline CDR1 is SGHVS and CDR2 is FNYEAQ. V lost 1 base, J lost 1 base, and 4 bases stayed unmatched. The CDR3 has 16 amino acids. CDR3 sequence (DNA): TGTGCCAGCAGCTTAGAAGGACAGGGGTTCCAAGAGACCCAGTACTTC. Amino acids: CASSLEGQGFQETQYF.

The chain has TRBV30 and TRBJ1-6; 7 positions agree with TRBD1. The germline gives CDR1 GTSNPN, CDR2 SVGIG (reference sequence). J lost 1 base, V lost 3 bases, and 6 bases had no gene match. This CDR3 comprises 16 residues. CDR3 sequence (DNA): TGTGCCTGGAGGACAGGGAGGACATCCTATAATTCACCCCTCCACTTT. It encodes CAWRTGRTSYNSPLHF.

The J gene is TRBJ2-1, the V gene TRBV4-1, with D possibly matching TRBD1 (6 bases). The V and J ends lost 1 base and 6 bases respectively, with 13 bases between them. Germline V gives CDR1 MGHRA, CDR2 YSYEKL. The CDR3 length is 15 residues. The CDR3 nucleotides are TGCGCCAGCAGCCAAGCGGGATCAGGGGCCAATGAGCAGTTCTTC. Encoded protein: CASSQAGSGANEQFF.

V usage is TRBV6-5 and J usage is TRBJ1-6; D not certain. V lost 10 bases to trimming and J lost 10 bases, with 14 bases between them. Germline CDR1 is MNHEY and CDR2 is SVGAGI. This CDR3 is 12 amino acids long. Written as DNA, the CDR3 is TGTGCCACTTCAAAGACGGGATCACCCCTCCACTTT. Its protein product is CATSKTGSPLHF.

This chain joins TRBV9 and TRBJ2-3, with 8 bases that match TRBD2. After removal of 0 bases from V and 5 bases from J, the junction contained 5 bases not matched to a gene. The CDR3 consists of 15 residues. From germline, CDR1 is SGDLS and CDR2 YYNGEE. CDR3 DNA: TGTGCCAGCAGCGTAGCCGGGGGGGGTCTAGATACGCAGTATTTT. It translates to CASSVAGGGLDTQYF.